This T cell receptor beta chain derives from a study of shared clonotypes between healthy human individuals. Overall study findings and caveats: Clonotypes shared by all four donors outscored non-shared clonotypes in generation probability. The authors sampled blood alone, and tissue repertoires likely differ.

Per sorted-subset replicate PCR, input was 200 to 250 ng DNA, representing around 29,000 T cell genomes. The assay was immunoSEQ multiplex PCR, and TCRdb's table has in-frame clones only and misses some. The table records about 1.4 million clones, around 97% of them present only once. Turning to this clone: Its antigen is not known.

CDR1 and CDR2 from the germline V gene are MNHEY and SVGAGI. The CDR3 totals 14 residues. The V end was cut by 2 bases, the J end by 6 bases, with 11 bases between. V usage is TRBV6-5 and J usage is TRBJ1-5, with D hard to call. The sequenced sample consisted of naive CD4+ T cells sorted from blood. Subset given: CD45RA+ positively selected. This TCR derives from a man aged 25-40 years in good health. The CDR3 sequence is CASSYGVGRQPQHF. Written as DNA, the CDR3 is TGTGCCAGCAGTTACGGGGTAGGGCGTCAGCCCCAGCATTTT.